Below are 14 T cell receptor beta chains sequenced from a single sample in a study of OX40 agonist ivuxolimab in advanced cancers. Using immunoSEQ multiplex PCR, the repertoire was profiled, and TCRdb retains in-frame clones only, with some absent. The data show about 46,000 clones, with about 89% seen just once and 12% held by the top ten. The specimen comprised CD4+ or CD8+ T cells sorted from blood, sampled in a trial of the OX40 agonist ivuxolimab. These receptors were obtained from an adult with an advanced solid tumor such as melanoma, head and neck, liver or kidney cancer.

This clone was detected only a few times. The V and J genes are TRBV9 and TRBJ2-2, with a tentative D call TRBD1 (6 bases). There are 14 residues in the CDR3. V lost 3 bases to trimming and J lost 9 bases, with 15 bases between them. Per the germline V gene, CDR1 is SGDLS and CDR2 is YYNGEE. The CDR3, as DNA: TGTGCCAGCAGCGACCCTAACAGGGTCTGGGAGCTGTTTTTT. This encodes CASSDPNRVWELFF.

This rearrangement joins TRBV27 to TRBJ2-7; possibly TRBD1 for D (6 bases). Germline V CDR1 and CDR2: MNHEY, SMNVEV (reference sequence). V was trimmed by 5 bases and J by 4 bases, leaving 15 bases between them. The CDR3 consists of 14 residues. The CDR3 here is CASSQQLQGYEQYF. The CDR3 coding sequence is TGTGCCAGCAGTCAGCAACTCCAGGGGTACGAGCAGTACTTC.

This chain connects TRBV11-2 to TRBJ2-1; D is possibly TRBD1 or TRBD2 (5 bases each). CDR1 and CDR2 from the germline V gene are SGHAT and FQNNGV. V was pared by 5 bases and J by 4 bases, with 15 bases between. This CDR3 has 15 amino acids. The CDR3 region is CASSLGLAEYNEQFF. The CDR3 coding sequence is TGTGCCAGCAGCCTGGGGCTAGCAGAATACAATGAGCAGTTCTTC.

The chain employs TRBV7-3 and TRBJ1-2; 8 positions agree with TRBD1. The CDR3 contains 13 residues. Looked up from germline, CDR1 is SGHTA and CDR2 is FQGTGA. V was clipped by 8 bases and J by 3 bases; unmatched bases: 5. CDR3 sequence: CASRTGMDYGYTF. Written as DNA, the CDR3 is TGTGCCAGCCGGACAGGGATGGACTATGGCTACACCTTC. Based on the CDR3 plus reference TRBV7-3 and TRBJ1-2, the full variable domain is GAGVSQTPSNKVTEKGKYVELRCDPISGHTALYWYRQSLGQGPEFLIYFQGTGAADDSGLPNDRFFAVRPEGSVSTLKIQRTERGDSAVYLCASRTGMDYGYTFGSGTRLTVV.

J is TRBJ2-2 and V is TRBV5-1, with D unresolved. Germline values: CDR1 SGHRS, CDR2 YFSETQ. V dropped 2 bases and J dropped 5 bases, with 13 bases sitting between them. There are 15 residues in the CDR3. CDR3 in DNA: TGCGCCAGCAGCTTAGATCGGGTATTTACCGGGGAGCTGTTTTTT. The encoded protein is CASSLDRVFTGELFF.

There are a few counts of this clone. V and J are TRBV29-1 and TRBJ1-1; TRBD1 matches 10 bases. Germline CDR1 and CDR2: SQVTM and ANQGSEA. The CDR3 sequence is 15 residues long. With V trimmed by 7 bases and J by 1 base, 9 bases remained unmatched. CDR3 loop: CSGDRQGARNTEAFF. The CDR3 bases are TGCAGCGGGGACCGACAGGGGGCTAGGAACACTGAAGCTTTCTTT.

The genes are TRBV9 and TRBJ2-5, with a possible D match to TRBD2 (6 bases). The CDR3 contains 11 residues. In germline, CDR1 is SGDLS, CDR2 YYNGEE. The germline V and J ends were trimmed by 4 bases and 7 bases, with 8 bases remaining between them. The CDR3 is CASSSAGTQYF. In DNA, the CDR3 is TGTGCCAGCAGCTCAGCGGGGACCCAGTACTTC.

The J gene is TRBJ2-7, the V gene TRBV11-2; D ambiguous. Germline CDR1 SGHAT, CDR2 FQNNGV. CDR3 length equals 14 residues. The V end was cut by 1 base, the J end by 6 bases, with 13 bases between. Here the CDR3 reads CASSLARLWGEQYF. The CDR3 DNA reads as TGTGCCAGCAGCTTAGCGCGCCTATGGGGCGAGCAGTACTTC. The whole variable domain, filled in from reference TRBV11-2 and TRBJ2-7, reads EAGVAQSPRYKIIEKRQSVAFWCNPISGHATLYWYQQILGQGPKLLIQFQNNGVVDDSQLPKDRFSAERLKGVDSTLKIQPAKLEDSAVYLCASSLARLWGEQYFGPGTRLTVT.

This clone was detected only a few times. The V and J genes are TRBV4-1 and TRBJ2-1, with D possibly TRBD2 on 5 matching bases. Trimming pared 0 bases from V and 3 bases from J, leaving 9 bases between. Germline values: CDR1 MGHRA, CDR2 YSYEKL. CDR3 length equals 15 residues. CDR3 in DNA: TGCGCCAGCAGCCAAGACGGAGCGGACTACAATGAGCAGTTCTTC. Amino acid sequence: CASSQDGADYNEQFF.

CDR3 amino acids: CASSLTGANEKLFF. The CDR3 DNA reads TGTGCCAGCTCACTAACGGGGGCTAATGAAAAACTGTTTTTT. The rearrangement uses TRBV18 and TRBJ1-4, with D possibly TRBD1 on 5 matching bases. Per the germline V gene, CDR1 is KGHSH and CDR2 is LQKENI. CDR3 length: 14 amino acids. The ends were cut back, 4 bases at V and 3 bases at J, with 9 bases in the middle.

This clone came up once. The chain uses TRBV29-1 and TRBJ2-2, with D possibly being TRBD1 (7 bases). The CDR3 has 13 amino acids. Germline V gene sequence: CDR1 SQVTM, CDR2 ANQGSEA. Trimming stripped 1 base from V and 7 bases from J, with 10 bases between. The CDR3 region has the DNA TGCAGCGTTGAAGCTCAGGGGGGCGGGGAGCTGTTTTTT. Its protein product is CSVEAQGGGELFF.

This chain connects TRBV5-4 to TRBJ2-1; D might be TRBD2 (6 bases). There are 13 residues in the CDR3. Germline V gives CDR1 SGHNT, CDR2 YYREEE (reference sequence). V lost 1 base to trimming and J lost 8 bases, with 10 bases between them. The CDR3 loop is CASSLSPGDEQFF. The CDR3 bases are TGTGCCAGCAGCTTGTCCCCGGGGGATGAGCAGTTCTTC.

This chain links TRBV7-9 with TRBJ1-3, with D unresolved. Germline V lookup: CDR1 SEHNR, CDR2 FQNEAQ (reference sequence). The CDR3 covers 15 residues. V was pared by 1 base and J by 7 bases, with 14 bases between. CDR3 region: CASSLGPGKENTIYF. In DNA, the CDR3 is TGTGCCAGCAGCTTAGGCCCCGGGAAGGAGAACACCATATATTTT.

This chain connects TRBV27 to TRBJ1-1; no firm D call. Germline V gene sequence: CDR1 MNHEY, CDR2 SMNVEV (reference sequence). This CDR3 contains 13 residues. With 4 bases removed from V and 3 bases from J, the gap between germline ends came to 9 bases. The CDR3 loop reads CASSYLGDTEAFF. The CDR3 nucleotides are TGTGCCAGCAGTTACCTCGGTGACACTGAAGCTTTCTTT.